This record covers a single TCR beta chain. This clonotype has a handful of counts. It lacks a known antigen. No per-base quality is available; no much larger clone lies one base away. Sequencing took place on an Illumina HiSeq 1500. Starting from the raw public reads, TCRdb applied fastp trimming at Q25, assembled clones with MiXCR and retained in-frame beta chains. Each CDR3 protein gets just one entry, which takes the most common genes and DNA from the rows behind it. The sample table records hundreds of thousands of distinct CDR3 sequences; 25% to 40% of these occur just once. The ten largest account for roughly 15% of the sample. These data belong to a study of T cell repertoires in cytomegalovirus infection (dated by TCRdb to between 2018 and 2021). Notes on the research overall: Because public TCR beta signatures pointed to carriage of CMV infection together with the matching HLA type, the HLA type of each donor mattered for the analysis. Paper-wide results and their limitations: In the ex vivo response, HLA-C-restricted CMV-specific TCR beta clonotypes were dominant, and in two of eight donors the single most frequent clonotype came from this HLA-C-restricted group. Carriers of CMV infection plus the relevant HLA type were discriminated by the cumulative frequency of public TCR beta family members in the study cohort and in an independent roughly 400-donor cohort.

V sheds 5 bases and J sheds 4 bases, leaving 16 bases between their ends. The CDR3 sequence holds 15 residues, the cysteine and phenylalanine included. The kept DNA is CDR3 alone, 45 bases in frame from the first base. The rearrangement combines TRBV12-3 or TRBV12-4 with TRBJ2-3; the D gene lacks a confident call. The sequencing sample was made of PBMCs. This TCR came from a human donor in good health (CMV status not recorded). Some clones in this sample may be carry-over from other donors' samples. The nucleotide sequence is TGTGCCAGCAGTGCCCTGGGTTTCGGGTCAGATACGCAGTATTTT. Its protein product is CASSALGFGSDTQYF.